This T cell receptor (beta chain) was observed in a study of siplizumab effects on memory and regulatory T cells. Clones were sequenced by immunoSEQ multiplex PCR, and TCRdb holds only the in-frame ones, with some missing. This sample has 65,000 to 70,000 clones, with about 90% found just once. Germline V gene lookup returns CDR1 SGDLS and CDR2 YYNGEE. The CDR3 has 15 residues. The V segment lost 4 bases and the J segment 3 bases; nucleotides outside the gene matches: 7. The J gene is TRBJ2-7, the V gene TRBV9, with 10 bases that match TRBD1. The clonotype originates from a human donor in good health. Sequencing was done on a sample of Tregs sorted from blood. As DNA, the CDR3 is TGTGCCAGCAGCACCGGGACAGGGGTTATCTACGAGCAGTACTTC. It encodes CASSTGTGVIYEQYF.